The clone carrying this TCR beta chain was seen repeatedly, ten times or more. The data were obtained in a study of blood T cells in healthy people across ages. The second PCR ran roughly 6 to 12 cycles with a sample-barcoded 5' primer and J-beta primers. TCRdb itself ran the 5' RACE reads through MiXCR, one entry per CDR3 protein. The sample shows 780,000 or so distinct CDR3 sequences, about 55% of them seen only once. The CDR3 totals 12 residues. Trimming left V 1 base short and J 5 bases short, with 5 bases between. Germline assignment: CDR1 LGHNT and CDR2 FRNRAP. The specimen was blood. This TCR came from an elderly man in good health. This chain joins TRBV12-5 and TRBJ1-1; D is unclear. The CDR3 loop is CASGLGETEAFF. For the CDR3, the DNA is TGTGCTAGTGGTTTGGGCGAGACTGAAGCTTTCTTT.